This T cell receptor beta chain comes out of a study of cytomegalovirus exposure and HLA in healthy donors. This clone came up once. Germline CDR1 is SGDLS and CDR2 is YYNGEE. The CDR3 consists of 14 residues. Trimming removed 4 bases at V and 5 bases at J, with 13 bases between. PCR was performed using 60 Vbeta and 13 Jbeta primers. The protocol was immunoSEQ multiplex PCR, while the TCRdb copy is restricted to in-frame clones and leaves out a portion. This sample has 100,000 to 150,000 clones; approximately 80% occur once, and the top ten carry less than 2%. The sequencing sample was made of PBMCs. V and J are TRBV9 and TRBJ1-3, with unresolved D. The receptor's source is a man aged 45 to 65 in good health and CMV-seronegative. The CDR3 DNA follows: TGTGCCAGCAGCCCCCTGTTGGAGAGAAACACCATATATTTT. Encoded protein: CASSPLLERNTIYF.